Listed below are T cell receptor beta chains from one sample, sequenced in a study of CD8 T cells in Susac syndrome. A single record per CDR3 protein comes from TCRdb applying MiXCR to the immunoSEQ multiplex PCR reads. The table shows fewer than 90,000 distinct CDR3 sequences, with approximately 95% occurring only once. The sample taken for sequencing was CD8+ T cells from PBMCs. These receptors all stem from a human donor with Susac syndrome. The CDR3 runs from the conserved cysteine through the conserved F or W. A D gene is named only where the DNA matches it firmly. The listing skips clone size in some rows; elsewhere it reads once, few, many or a size class.

length | J | D | V | size | CDR3 | DNA
16 | TRBJ2-7 | TRBD2 | TRBV20-1 | - | CSARETRRGSRYEQYF | TGCAGTGCTAGAGAGACACGGCGCGGGAGCAGGTACGAGCAGTACTTC
14 | TRBJ2-2 | - | TRBV12-3/TRBV12-4 | - | CASRKGTNTGELFF | TGTGCCAGCAGGAAGGGGACAAACACCGGGGAGCTGTTTTTT
16 | TRBJ2-1 | - | TRBV3-1 | - | CASSPRGSKPVYEQFF | TGTGCCAGCAGCCCCCGGGGGAGTAAACCGGTCTATGAGCAGTTCTTC
16 | TRBJ2-6 | - | TRBV5-5 | - | CASSLEPADGANVLTF | TGTGCCAGCAGCTTGGAGCCGGCAGACGGGGCCAACGTCCTGACTTTC
17 | TRBJ2-6 | - | TRBV19 | - | CASSIVRHHSGANVLTF | TGTGCCAGTAGTATCGTAAGACATCACTCTGGGGCCAACGTCCTGACTTTC
15 | TRBJ2-1 | - | TRBV29-1 | once | CSVEDPRGRYNEQFF | TGCAGCGTTGAAGATCCCCGGGGACGGTACAATGAGCAGTTCTTC
18 | TRBJ2-5 | - | TRBV20-1 | - | CSARDLSLGGGPEETQYF | TGCAGTGCTAGAGATCTCAGTCTGGGCGGGGGCCCAGAAGAGACCCAGTACTTC
13 | TRBJ1-5 | - | TRBV27 | once | CASSRKVRQPQHF | TGTGCCAGCAGCCGGAAGGTGAGACAGCCCCAGCATTTT
15 | TRBJ2-1 | - | TRBV5-4 | few | CASSLEGGSYNEQFF | TGTGCCAGCAGCTTGGAAGGGGGCTCCTACAATGAGCAGTTCTTC
15 | TRBJ2-3 | - | TRBV7-9 | once | CASSLSTGLTDTQYF | TGTGCCAGCAGCTTATCGACAGGTCTCACAGATACGCAGTATTTT
15 | TRBJ2-2 | - | TRBV12-3/TRBV12-4 | - | CASSPQQGGTGELFF | TGTGCCAGCAGCCCTCAACAGGGTGGCACCGGGGAGCTGTTTTTT
13 | TRBJ2-1 | - | TRBV24-1 | - | CATGQGIYNEQFF | TGTGCCACAGGGCAGGGCATCTACAATGAGCAGTTCTTC
13 | TRBJ2-1 | - | TRBV12-2 | - | CASRPDRGTEQFF | TGTGCAAGTCGCCCAGACAGGGGAACAGAGCAGTTCTTC
14 | TRBJ2-2 | TRBD2 | TRBV18 | - | CASSPGLAEGELFF | TGTGCCAGCTCACCGGGACTAGCGGAAGGGGAGCTGTTTTTT
15 | TRBJ2-1 | - | TRBV29-1 | - | CSVHFTGTSYNEQFF | TGCAGCGTACATTTTACAGGGACCAGCTACAATGAGCAGTTCTTC
16 | TRBJ1-1 | - | TRBV18 | - | CASSPPVTYPNTEAFF | TGTGCCAGCTCACCACCGGTAACCTACCCGAACACTGAAGCTTTCTTT
19 | TRBJ2-1 | - | TRBV15 | - | CATSRDRIFGKSSYNEQFF | TGTGCCACCAGCAGAGATAGAATCTTTGGCAAGAGCTCCTACAATGAGCAGTTCTTC
15 | TRBJ1-6 | - | TRBV20-1 | - | CSAPPVGEGISPLHF | TGCAGTGCTCCTCCCGTTGGAGAGGGTATTTCACCCCTCCACTTT
14 | TRBJ2-1 | - | TRBV29-1 | - | CSVHRDEVYNEQFF | TGCAGCGTCCACCGGGACGAGGTGTACAATGAGCAGTTCTTC
14 | TRBJ2-1 | - | TRBV5-4 | - | CASSLYSSYNEQFF | TGTGCCAGCAGCTTATATAGCTCCTACAATGAGCAGTTCTTC
14 | TRBJ2-2 | TRBD1 | TRBV9 | - | CASSTDRGTGELFF | TGTGCCAGCAGCACAGACAGGGGGACCGGGGAGCTGTTTTTT
14 | TRBJ1-4 | TRBD1 | TRBV7-9 | once | CASSWTGAKEKLFF | TGTGCCAGCAGCTGGACAGGGGCGAAGGAAAAACTGTTTTTT
14 | TRBJ1-1 | - | TRBV20-1 | - | CSASSGDLSTEAFF | TGCAGTGCTAGCTCAGGGGATTTGTCGACTGAAGCTTTCTTT
16 | TRBJ1-2 | TRBD1 | TRBV7-3 | - | CASSLTRGEVNYGYTF | TGTGCCAGCAGCTTAACCAGGGGGGAAGTTAACTATGGCTACACCTTC
14 | TRBJ1-4 | TRBD1 | TRBV3-1 | - | CASSRNRGGEKLFF | TGTGCCAGCAGCCGAAACAGGGGAGGGGAAAAACTGTTTTTT
16 | TRBJ2-1 | TRBD2 | TRBV28 | once | CASSGPGLGVLYEQFF | TGTGCCAGCAGTGGGCCGGGACTAGGGGTATTATATGAGCAGTTCTTC
16 | TRBJ2-3 | TRBD2 | TRBV5-4 | - | CASSTASGSRIDTQYF | TGTGCCAGCAGCACGGCTAGCGGGAGTAGGATAGATACGCAGTATTTT
10 | TRBJ2-5 | - | TRBV20-1 | - | CSASQETQYF | TGCAGTGCTAGCCAAGAGACCCAGTACTTC
17 | TRBJ2-2 | - | TRBV4-3 | - | CASSQVLVGSGGGELFF | TGCGCCAGCAGCCAAGTTTTAGTCGGGAGTGGTGGCGGGGAGCTGTTTTTT
14 | TRBJ1-5 | - | TRBV28 | - | CASSFLRGNQPQHF | TGTGCCAGCAGTTTCCTCAGGGGAAATCAGCCCCAGCATTTT
13 | TRBJ2-1 | - | TRBV29-1 | - | CSVWRGDYNEQFF | TGCAGCGTTTGGCGGGGTGACTACAATGAGCAGTTCTTC
13 | TRBJ1-1 | - | TRBV14 | - | CASSRWTNTEAFF | TGTGCCAGCAGCCGTTGGACAAACACTGAAGCTTTCTTT
15 | TRBJ1-1 | TRBD1 | TRBV9 | - | CASSSGQGARTEAFF | TGTGCCAGCAGCTCGGGACAGGGGGCGCGGACTGAAGCTTTCTTT
16 | TRBJ2-1 | TRBD2 | TRBV13 | - | CASSTPLRGGYNEQFF | TGTGCCAGCAGCACCCCCTTGCGGGGGGGCTACAATGAGCAGTTCTTC
16 | TRBJ2-1 | TRBD2 | TRBV27 | - | CASSSLSSGSINEQFF | TGTGCCAGCAGTTCCCTATCTAGCGGGAGTATCAATGAGCAGTTCTTC
15 | TRBJ1-2 | TRBD1 | TRBV2 | - | CASSLTGQGANGYTF | TGTGCCAGTTCGCTTACCGGGCAGGGGGCGAATGGCTACACCTTC
13 | TRBJ2-1 | - | TRBV2 | - | CASRDMTYNEQFF | TGTGCCAGTAGGGACATGACCTACAATGAGCAGTTCTTC
15 | TRBJ2-3 | TRBD2 | TRBV20-1 | - | CSAKNLAGGVDTQYF | TGCAGTGCGAAGAATCTAGCGGGAGGGGTAGATACGCAGTATTTT
15 | TRBJ2-2 | TRBD2 | TRBV20-1 | - | CSASRLAVSTGELFF | TGCAGTGCTAGTCGACTAGCGGTGAGCACCGGGGAGCTGTTTTTT
13 | TRBJ1-1 | - | TRBV10-3 | - | CAITREGYTEAFF | TGTGCCATCACTAGAGAGGGTTACACTGAAGCTTTCTTT
15 | TRBJ2-5 | - | TRBV7-2 | - | CASSLGAGVQETQYF | TGTGCCAGCAGCTTGGGGGCAGGGGTCCAAGAGACCCAGTACTTC
20 | TRBJ1-5 | TRBD1 | TRBV27 | - | CASSANSGTGGFYSNQPQHF | TGTGCCAGCAGTGCGAACTCCGGGACAGGCGGATTCTATAGCAATCAGCCCCAGCATTTT
14 | TRBJ1-2 | - | TRBV7-9 | - | CASSLTGASYGYTF | TGTGCCAGCAGCTTAACGGGGGCGAGCTATGGCTACACCTTC
17 | TRBJ2-4 | - | TRBV28 | - | CASRGRGGTLAKNIQYF | TGTGCCAGCCGTGGGAGGGGGGGGACTTTAGCCAAAAACATTCAGTACTTC
15 | TRBJ2-6 | TRBD1 | TRBV29-1 | once | CSVTGWSGGANVLTF | TGCAGCGTGACAGGGTGGTCGGGGGGGGCCAACGTCCTGACTTTC
13 | TRBJ2-5 | - | TRBV6-5 | - | CASQRVEQETQYF | TGTGCCAGCCAGAGGGTGGAACAAGAGACCCAGTACTTC
16 | TRBJ2-7 | - | TRBV6-1 | once | CASRAQGPPDPYEQYF | TGTGCCAGCAGAGCCCAAGGACCGCCAGACCCCTACGAGCAGTACTTC
15 | TRBJ2-1 | - | TRBV4-3 | once | CASSQTGGDYNEQFF | TGCGCCAGCAGCCAAACAGGGGGGGACTACAATGAGCAGTTCTTC
15 | TRBJ2-7 | TRBD2 | TRBV6-2/TRBV6-3 | - | CASSYSFGSGSEQYF | TGTGCCAGCAGTTACTCGTTTGGTAGCGGGAGCGAGCAGTACTTC
13 | TRBJ2-5 | - | TRBV7-2 | - | CASSLTGGETQYF | TGTGCCAGCAGCCTTACTGGGGGGGAGACCCAGTACTTC
13 | TRBJ1-1 | - | TRBV29-1 | - | CSVAKRMNTEAFF | TGCAGCGTAGCAAAACGCATGAACACTGAAGCTTTCTTT
16 | TRBJ2-1 | TRBD2 | TRBV19 | - | CASTPSGIAGSNEQFF | TGTGCCAGTACCCCCTCTGGCATAGCGGGCTCAAATGAGCAGTTCTTC
16 | TRBJ2-1 | TRBD2 | TRBV11-2 | - | CASTPASGRAHNEQFF | TGTGCCAGCACCCCGGCTAGCGGGAGGGCCCACAATGAGCAGTTCTTC
15 | TRBJ2-1 | - | TRBV5-1 | once | CASSLLGLNYNEQFF | TGCGCCAGCAGCTTGCTGGGACTTAACTACAATGAGCAGTTCTTC
15 | TRBJ1-5 | - | TRBV5-1 | - | CASSFGGEGNQPQHF | TGCGCCAGCAGCTTCGGGGGAGAAGGGAATCAGCCCCAGCATTTT
11 | TRBJ2-2 | - | TRBV6-2/TRBV6-3 | - | CAAGVTGELFF | TGTGCCGCAGGGGTAACCGGGGAGCTGTTTTTT
14 | TRBJ1-1 | TRBD1 | TRBV7-9 | - | CASSSGQGLSEAFF | TGTGCCAGCAGCTCCGGACAGGGTCTCTCTGAAGCTTTCTTT
16 | TRBJ2-7 | - | TRBV21-1 | - | CASSKGEEDRSYEQYF | TGTGCCAGCAGCAAAGGGGAGGAGGACAGATCCTACGAGCAGTACTTC
17 | TRBJ2-3 | - | TRBV4-1 | - | CASSQVVPAASTDTQYF | TGCGCCAGCAGCCAAGTAGTTCCAGCGGCTAGCACAGATACGCAGTATTTT